This T cell receptor (beta chain) was recovered during a study of regulatory T cells in long-lasting Graves disease. Time point reported: persistent/refractory GD, antithyroid drugs over 5 years with positive TRAb. The authors made the TCR library using RNA they extracted from PBMCs. An endocrinology department in Xi'an, China, supplied the patients. EDTA tubes received around 9.4 milliliters of collected peripheral blood. This clonotype was observed many times. What it recognizes is unknown. V shed 5 bases, J shed 9 bases, and the junction held 8 bases outside the gene matches. The CDR3 sequence is 13 residues long. Germline assignment: CDR1 MDHEN and CDR2 SYDVKM. Whole-study results and caveats: Samples came from peripheral blood alone, without thyroid tissue. When disease was persistent, TRBV28, TRBJ1-2 and TRBJ2-5 were the favored segments.

With iRepertoire HTBI primers and Arm-PCR of CDR3 regions, TCR beta libraries were built. One entry per CDR3 protein results from TCRdb running MiXCR on the multiplex PCR reads. The sample contains a few hundred thousand distinct CDR3 sequences, around 23% of which appear only once. The sequence was collected from a woman aged 40-49 years with Graves disease. The source was peripheral blood mononuclear cells (PBMCs), collected when the disease was refractory, from a patient treated with antithyroid drugs. The chain couples TRBV28 to TRBJ2-7; 9 bases are a match to TRBD2. The CDR3 DNA reads as TGTGCCAGCAGTAGGGGACTAGCTGTCGGGCAGTACTTC. Translated, it gives CASSRGLAVGQYF. Drawing the rest from reference TRBV28 and TRBJ2-7, the complete variable domain is DVKVTQSSRYLVKRTGEKVFLECVQDMDHENMFWYRQDPGLGLRLIYFSYDVKMKEKGDIPEGYSVSREKKERFSLILESASTNQTSMYLCASSRGLAVGQYFGPGTRLTVT.